This section outlines one TCR beta chain sequence together with its context. Its cognate antigen is unknown. As for time point: late sampling 161 to 241 days after vaccination in a few convalescent patients. The treatment here: roughly 11-day PBMC culture with coronavirus spike peptide pools or control peptides (ViraFEST assay). Using peptide pools, antigen-specific T cells were expanded in ViraFEST before TCRs were sequenced. The authors isolated CD4+ T cells by negative selection after 10 to 11 days of culture. This record comes from a study of vaccination and CD4 T cells after COVID-19. Study-level background: The convalescent group had six males, four females, seven Caucasians, two Asians, one multiracial. Post-COVID sampling occurred a median approximately 99 days after diagnosis (range 35 to 161).

Cultured CD4+ T-cell DNA underwent Oncomine TCR Beta short-read sequencing. TCRdb analysed the PCR reads with MiXCR anew, one entry per CDR3 protein. This repertoire shows 22,000 or so distinct CDR3 sequences, approximately 29% found once; its top ten account for about an eighth. Germline V lookup: CDR1 LNHDA, CDR2 SQIVND (reference sequence). The J segment lost 4 bases and the V segment lost 0 bases, leaving 8 bases of the junction unmatched. CDR3 size: 16 residues. This chain joins TRBV19 and TRBJ2-7; TRBD2 aligns across 8 bases. The material sequenced was CD4+ T cells from blood, cultured in vitro, taken about 7 months after SARS-CoV-2 vaccination. This sequence originates from a human donor who had recovered from COVID-19. The CDR3 spells CASSIDSGLAGYEQYF. CDR3 in DNA: TGTGCCAGTAGTATAGATTCCGGTCTAGCGGGTTACGAGCAGTACTTC.